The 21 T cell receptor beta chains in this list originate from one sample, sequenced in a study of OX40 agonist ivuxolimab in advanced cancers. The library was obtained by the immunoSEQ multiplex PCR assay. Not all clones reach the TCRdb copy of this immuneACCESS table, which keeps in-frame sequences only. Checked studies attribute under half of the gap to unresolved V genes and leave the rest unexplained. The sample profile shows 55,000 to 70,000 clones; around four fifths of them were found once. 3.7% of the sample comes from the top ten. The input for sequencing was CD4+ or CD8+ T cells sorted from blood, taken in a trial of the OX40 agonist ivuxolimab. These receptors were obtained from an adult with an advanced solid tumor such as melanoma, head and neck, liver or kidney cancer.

In DNA form, the CDR3 reads TGCGCCAGCAGCTTGGCCCAGTTGGGACAGCCGGAAGAGCAGTACTTC. Amino acids: CASSLAQLGQPEEQYF. V usage is TRBV5-1 and J usage is TRBJ2-7; 7 bases map to TRBD1. This CDR3 is 16 amino acids long. V trimming: 0 bases; J trimming: 7 bases; junction bases outside the gene matches: 13. CDR1 is SGHRS and CDR2 is YFSETQ in the germline V gene. Full variable domain (rest looked up from reference TRBV5-1 and TRBJ2-7): KAGVTQTPRYLIKTRGQQVTLSCSPISGHRSVSWYQQTPGQGLQFLFEYFSETQRNKGNFPGRFSGRQFSNSRSEMNVSTLELGDSALYLCASSLAQLGQPEEQYFGPGTRLTVT.

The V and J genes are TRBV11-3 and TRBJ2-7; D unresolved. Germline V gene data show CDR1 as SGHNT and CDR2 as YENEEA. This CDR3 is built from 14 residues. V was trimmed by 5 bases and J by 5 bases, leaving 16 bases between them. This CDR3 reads CASSGRGVRHEQYF. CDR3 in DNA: TGTGCCAGCAGCGGGCGAGGAGTGAGGCACGAGCAGTACTTC.

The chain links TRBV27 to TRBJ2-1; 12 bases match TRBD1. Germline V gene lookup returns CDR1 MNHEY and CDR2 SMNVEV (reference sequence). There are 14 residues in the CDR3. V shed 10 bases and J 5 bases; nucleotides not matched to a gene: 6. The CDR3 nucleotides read TGTGCCACCGGCCGGGACAGGGGGCACAATGAGCAGTTCTTC. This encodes CATGRDRGHNEQFF.

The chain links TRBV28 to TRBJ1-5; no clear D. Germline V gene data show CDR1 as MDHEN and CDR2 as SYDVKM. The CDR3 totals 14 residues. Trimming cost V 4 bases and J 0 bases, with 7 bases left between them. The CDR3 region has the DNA TGTGCCAGCAGTTCTGGGAGTAGCAATCAGCCCCAGCATTTT. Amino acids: CASSSGSSNQPQHF.

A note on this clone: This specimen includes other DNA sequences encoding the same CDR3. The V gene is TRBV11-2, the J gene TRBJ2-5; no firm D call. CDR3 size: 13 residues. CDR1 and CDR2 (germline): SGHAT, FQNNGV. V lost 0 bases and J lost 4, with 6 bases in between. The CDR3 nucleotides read TGTGCCAGCAGCTTAGAGGGCGGAGAGACCCAGTACTTC. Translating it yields CASSLEGGETQYF. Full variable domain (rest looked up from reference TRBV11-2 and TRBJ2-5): EAGVAQSPRYKIIEKRQSVAFWCNPISGHATLYWYQQILGQGPKLLIQFQNNGVVDDSQLPKDRFSAERLKGVDSTLKIQPAKLEDSAVYLCASSLEGGETQYFGPGTRLLVL.

The CDR3 DNA follows: TGTGCCAGCAGTCCCGGGACTAGAGGCTACGAGCAGTACTTC. Protein: CASSPGTRGYEQYF. The chain is built from TRBV6-5 and TRBJ2-7, with 8 bases matching TRBD2. V dropped 5 bases and J dropped 3; count of bases not matched to a gene: 6. Per germline, CDR1 MNHEY and CDR2 SVGAGI. This CDR3 has 14 amino acids.

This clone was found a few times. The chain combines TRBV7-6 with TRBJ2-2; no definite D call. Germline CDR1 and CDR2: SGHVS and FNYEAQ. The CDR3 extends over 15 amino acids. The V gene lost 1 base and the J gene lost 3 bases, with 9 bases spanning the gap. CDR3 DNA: TGTGCCAGCAGCTTAGTCTTGGCGGACACCGGGGAGCTGTTTTTT. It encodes CASSLVLADTGELFF.

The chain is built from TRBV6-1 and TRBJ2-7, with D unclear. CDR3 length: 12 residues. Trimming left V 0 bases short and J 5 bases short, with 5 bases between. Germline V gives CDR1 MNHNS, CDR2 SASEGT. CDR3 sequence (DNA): TGTGCCAGCAGTGAAGCGAGCCACGAGCAGTACTTC. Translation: CASSEASHEQYF.

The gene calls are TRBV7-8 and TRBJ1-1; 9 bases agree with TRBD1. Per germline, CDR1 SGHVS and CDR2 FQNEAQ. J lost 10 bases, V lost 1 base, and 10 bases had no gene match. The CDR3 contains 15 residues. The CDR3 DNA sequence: TGTGCCAGCAGCTTAGGTGGGACAGGGAAAATTGGAGCTTTCTTT. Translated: CASSLGGTGKIGAFF.

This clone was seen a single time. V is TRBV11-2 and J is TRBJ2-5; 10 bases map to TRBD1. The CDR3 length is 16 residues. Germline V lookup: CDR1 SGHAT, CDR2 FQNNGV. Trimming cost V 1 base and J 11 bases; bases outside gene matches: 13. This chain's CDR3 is CASSLGSQDRGAEQYF. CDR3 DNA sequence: TGTGCCAGCAGCTTAGGGTCGCAGGACAGGGGGGCGGAGCAGTACTTC.

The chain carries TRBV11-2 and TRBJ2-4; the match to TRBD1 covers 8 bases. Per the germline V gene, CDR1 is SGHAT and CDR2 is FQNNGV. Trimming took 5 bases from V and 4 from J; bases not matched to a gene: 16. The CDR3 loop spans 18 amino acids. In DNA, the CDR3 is TGTGCCAGCAGCCCGAGGCCGATCTACACAGGGGGGAAAAACATTCAGTACTTC. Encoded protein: CASSPRPIYTGGKNIQYF.

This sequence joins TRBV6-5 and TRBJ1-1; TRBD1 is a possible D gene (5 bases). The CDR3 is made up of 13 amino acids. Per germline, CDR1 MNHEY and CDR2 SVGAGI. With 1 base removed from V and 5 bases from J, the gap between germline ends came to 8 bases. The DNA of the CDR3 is TGTGCCAGCAGTTACTTCGGGGGGACTGAAGCTTTCTTT. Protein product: CASSYFGGTEAFF.

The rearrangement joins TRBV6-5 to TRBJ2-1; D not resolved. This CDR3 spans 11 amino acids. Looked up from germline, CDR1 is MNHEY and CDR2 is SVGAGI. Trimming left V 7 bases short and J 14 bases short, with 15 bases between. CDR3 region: CASKESVWEFF. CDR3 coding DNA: TGTGCCAGCAAGGAGAGTGTTTGGGAGTTCTTC.

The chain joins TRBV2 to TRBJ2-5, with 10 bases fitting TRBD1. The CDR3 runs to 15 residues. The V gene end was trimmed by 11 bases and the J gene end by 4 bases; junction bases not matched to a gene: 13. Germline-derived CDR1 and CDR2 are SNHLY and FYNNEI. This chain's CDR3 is CAGHSGQGTGETQYF. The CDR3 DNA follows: TGTGCCGGCCATTCGGGACAGGGGACGGGAGAGACCCAGTACTTC. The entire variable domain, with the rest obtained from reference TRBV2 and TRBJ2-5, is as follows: EPEVTQTPSHQVTQMGQEVILRCVPISNHLYFYWYRQILGQKVEFLVSFYNNEISEKSEIFDDQFSVERPDGSNFTLKIRSTKLEDSAMYFCAGHSGQGTGETQYFGPGTRLLVL.

The CDR3 DNA reads TGTGCCAGCAGCTTCGCCAGCACAGATACGCAGTATTTT. This codes for CASSFASTDTQYF. The chain joins TRBV5-4 to TRBJ2-3, with D unresolved. CDR1 and CDR2 from the germline V gene are SGHNT and YYREEE (reference sequence). Trimming took off 2 bases at V and 0 bases at J, with 4 bases between the two ends. CDR3 length: 13 amino acids.

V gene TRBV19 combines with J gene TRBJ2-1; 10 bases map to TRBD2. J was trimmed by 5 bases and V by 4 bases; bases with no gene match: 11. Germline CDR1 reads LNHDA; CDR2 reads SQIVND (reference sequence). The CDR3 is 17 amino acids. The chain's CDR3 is CASSKGLLAGVNNEQFF. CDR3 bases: TGTGCCAGTAGTAAAGGGCTTCTAGCGGGAGTGAACAATGAGCAGTTCTTC. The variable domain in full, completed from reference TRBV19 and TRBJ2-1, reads DGGITQSPKYLFRKEGQNVTLSCEQNLNHDAMYWYRQDPGQGLRLIYYSQIVNDFQKGDIAEGYSVSREKKESFPLTVTSAQKNPTAFYLCASSKGLLAGVNNEQFFGPGTRLTVL.

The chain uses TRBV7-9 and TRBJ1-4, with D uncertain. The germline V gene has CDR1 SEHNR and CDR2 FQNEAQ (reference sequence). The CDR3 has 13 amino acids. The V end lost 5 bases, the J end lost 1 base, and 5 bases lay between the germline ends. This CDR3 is CASSILTNEKLFF. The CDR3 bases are TGTGCCAGCAGCATTTTAACTAATGAAAAACTGTTTTTT.

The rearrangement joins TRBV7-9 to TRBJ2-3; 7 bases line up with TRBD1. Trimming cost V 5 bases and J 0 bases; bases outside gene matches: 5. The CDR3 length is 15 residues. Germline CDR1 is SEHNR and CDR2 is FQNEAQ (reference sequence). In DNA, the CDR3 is TGTGCCAGCAGCCTTACAGGGGCCAGCACAGATACGCAGTATTTT. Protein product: CASSLTGASTDTQYF. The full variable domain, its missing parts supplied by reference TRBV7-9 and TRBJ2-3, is DTGVSQNPRHKITKRGQNVTFRCDPISEHNRLYWYRQTLGQGPEFLTYFQNEAQLEKSRLLSDRFSAERPKGSFSTLEIQRTEQGDSAMYLCASSLTGASTDTQYFGPGTRLTVL.

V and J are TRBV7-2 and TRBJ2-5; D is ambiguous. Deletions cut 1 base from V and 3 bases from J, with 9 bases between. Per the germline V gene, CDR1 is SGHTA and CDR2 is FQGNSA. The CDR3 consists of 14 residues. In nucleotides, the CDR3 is TGTGCCAGCAGCTTAGGCGAAATCGAAGAGACCCAGTACTTC. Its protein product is CASSLGEIEETQYF.

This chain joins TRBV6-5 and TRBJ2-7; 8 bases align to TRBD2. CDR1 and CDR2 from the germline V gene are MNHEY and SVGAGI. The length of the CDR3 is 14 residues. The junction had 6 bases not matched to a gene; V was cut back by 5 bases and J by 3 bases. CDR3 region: CASSLYSGSYEQYF. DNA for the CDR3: TGTGCCAGCAGTCTGTACAGCGGGAGCTACGAGCAGTACTTC.

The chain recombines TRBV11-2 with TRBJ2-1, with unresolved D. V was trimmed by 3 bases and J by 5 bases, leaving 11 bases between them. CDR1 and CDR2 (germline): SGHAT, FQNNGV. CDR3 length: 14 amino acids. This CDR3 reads CASSFEGGDNEQFF. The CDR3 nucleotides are TGTGCCAGCAGCTTCGAAGGCGGAGACAATGAGCAGTTCTTC.